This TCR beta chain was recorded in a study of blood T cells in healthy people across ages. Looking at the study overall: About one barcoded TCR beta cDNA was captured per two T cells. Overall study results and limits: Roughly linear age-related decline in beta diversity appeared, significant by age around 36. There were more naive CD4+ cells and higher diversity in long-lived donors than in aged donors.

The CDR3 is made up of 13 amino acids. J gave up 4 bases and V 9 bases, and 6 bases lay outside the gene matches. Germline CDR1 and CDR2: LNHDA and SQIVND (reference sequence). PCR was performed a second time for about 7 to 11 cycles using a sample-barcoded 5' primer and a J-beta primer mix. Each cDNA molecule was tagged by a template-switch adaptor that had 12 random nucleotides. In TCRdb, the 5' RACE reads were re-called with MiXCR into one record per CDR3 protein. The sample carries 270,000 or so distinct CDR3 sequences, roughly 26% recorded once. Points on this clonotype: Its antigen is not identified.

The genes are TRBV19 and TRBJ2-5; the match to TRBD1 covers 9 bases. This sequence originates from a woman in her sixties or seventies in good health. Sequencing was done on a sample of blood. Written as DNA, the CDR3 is TGTGCCAGCGGCCCGGACAGGGGAGAGACCCAGTACTTC. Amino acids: CASGPDRGETQYF.